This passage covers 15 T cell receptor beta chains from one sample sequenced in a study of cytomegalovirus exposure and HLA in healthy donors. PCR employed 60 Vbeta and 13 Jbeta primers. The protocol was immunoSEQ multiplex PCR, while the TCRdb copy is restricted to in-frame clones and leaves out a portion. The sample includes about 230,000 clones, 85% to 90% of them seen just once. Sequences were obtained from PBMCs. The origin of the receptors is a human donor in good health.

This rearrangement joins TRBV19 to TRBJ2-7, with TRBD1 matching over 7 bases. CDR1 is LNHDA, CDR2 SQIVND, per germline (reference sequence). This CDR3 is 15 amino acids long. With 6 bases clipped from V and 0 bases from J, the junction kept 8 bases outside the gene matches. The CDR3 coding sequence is TGTGCCAGTAGCCTCGGGACAGTTAGCTCCTACGAGCAGTACTTC. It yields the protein CASSLGTVSSYEQYF.

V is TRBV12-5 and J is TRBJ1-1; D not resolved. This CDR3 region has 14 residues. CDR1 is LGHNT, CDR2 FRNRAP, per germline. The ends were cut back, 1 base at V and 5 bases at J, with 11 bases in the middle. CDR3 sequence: CASGLDAVGTEAFF. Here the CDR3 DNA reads TGTGCTAGTGGTTTGGACGCGGTCGGGACTGAAGCTTTCTTT.

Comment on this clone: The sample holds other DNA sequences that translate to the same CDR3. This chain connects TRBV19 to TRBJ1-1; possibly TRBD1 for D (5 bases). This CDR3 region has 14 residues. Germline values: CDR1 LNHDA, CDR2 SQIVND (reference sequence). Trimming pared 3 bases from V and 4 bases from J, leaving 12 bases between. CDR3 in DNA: TGTGCCAGTAGTATCGGGCAGGGTGTCACTGAAGCTTTCTTT. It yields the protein CASSIGQGVTEAFF.

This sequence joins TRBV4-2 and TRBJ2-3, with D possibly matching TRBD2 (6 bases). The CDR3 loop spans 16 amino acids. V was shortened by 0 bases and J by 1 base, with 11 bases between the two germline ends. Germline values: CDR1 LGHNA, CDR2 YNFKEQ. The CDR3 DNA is TGTGCCAGCAGCCAAGATCCGGCTAGCGGCACAGATACGCAGTATTTT. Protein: CASSQDPASGTDTQYF.

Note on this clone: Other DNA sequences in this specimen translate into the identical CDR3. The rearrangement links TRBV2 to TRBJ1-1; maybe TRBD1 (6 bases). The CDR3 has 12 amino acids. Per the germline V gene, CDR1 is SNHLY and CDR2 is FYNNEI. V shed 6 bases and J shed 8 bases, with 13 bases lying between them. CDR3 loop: CASRRGQTEAFF. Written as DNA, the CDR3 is TGTGCCAGCAGGCGTGGACAGACGGAAGCTTTCTTT.

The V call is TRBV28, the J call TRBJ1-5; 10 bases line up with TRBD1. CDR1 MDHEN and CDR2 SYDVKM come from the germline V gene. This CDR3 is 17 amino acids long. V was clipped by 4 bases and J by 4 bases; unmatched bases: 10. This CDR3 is CASSSPTGQGKNQPQHF. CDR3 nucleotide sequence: TGTGCCAGCAGTTCTCCAACGGGACAGGGGAAAAATCAGCCCCAGCATTTT.

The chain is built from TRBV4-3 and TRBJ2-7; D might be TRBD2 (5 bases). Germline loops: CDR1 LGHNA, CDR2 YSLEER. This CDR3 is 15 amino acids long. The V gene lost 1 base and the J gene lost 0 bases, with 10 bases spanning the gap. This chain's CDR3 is CASSQGPDFSYEQYF. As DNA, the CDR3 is TGCGCCAGCAGCCAAGGACCGGACTTCTCCTACGAGCAGTACTTC.

Written as DNA, the CDR3 is TGCGCCAGCAGCTTGGCCGACAGGGCGGGTGGCTACACCTTC. As protein: CASSLADRAGGYTF. The rearrangement uses TRBV5-1 and TRBJ1-2, with 7 bases fitting TRBD1. The J segment lost 7 bases and the V segment lost 0 bases, leaving 6 bases of the junction unmatched. CDR1 is SGHRS and CDR2 is YFSETQ in the germline V gene. The length of the CDR3 is 14 residues.

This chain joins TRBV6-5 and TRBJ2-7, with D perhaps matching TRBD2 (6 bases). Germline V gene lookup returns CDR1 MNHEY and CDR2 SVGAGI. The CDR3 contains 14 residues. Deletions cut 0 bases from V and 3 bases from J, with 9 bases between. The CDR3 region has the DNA TGTGCCAGCAGTTACTCCCGGGAGTTCTACGAGCAGTACTTC. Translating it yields CASSYSREFYEQYF.

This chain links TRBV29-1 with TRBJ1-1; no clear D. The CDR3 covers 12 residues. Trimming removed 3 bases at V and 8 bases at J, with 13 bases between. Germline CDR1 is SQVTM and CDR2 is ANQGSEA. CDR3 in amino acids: CSVDQVQTEAFF. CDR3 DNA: TGCAGCGTTGATCAGGTTCAGACCGAAGCTTTCTTT.

This chain's CDR3 is CASSLVGRESPYEQYF. CDR3 in DNA: TGTGCCAGCAGCTTAGTTGGCAGGGAAAGTCCCTACGAGCAGTACTTC. J is TRBJ2-7 and V is TRBV7-2; weak D call: TRBD1 (5 bases). V lost 1 base and J lost 2, with 15 bases in between. The CDR3 is 16 amino acids. Germline CDR1 SGHTA, CDR2 FQGNSA.

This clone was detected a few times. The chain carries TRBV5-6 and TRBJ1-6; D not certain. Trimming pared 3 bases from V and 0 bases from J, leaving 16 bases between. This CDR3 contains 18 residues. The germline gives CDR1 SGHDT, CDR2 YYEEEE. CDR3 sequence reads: CASSSRGAASSYNSPLHF. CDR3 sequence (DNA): TGTGCCAGCAGCTCCCGCGGTGCAGCAAGCTCCTATAATTCACCCCTCCACTTT.

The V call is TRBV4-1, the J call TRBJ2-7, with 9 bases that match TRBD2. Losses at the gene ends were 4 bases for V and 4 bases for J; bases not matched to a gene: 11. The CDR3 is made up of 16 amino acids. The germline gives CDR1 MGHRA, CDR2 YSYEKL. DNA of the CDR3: TGCGCCAGCAGCCCCCACGTAGCGGGAGTAAGTTACGAGCAGTACTTC. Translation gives CASSPHVAGVSYEQYF.

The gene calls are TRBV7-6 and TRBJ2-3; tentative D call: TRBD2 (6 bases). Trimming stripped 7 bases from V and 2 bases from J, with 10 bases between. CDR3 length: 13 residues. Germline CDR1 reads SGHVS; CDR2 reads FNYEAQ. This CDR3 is CASTGLTTDTQYF. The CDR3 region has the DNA TGTGCCAGCACGGGACTTACCACAGATACGCAGTATTTT.

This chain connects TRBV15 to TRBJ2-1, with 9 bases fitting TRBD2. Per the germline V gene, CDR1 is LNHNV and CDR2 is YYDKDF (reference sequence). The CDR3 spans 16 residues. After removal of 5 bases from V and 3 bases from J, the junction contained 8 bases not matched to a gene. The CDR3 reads CATSRAGLAGYNEQFF. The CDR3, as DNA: TGTGCCACCAGCCGCGCGGGACTAGCAGGCTACAATGAGCAGTTCTTC. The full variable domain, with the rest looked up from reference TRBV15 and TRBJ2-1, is DAMVIQNPRYQVTQFGKPVTLSCSQTLNHNVMYWYQQKSSQAPKLLFHYYDKDFNNEADTPDNFQSRRPNTSFCFLDIRSPGLGDTAMYLCATSRAGLAGYNEQFFGPGTRLTVL.